This T cell receptor beta chain is from a study of blood T cell repertoires in COVID-19. In the study overall: The analysed material was cDNA or gDNA that came from T cells, B-cell-depleted T cells, or PBMCs.

Study processing details: By means of reference gene primer amplification, nucleated cell counts were estimated. The data were produced by immunoSEQ multiplex PCR, yet TCRdb's version contains in-frame clones alone and is incomplete. The DNA was the basis for D and trimming; V, J and clone size are from that table. The repertoire holds 60,000 to 80,000 clones, with more than 75% as singletons. CDR3 length: 15 amino acids. Germline V gives CDR1 SGHRS, CDR2 YFSETQ. The V end was cut by 4 bases, the J end by 4 bases, with 15 bases between. Only one count was recorded for this clone. This chain uses TRBV5-1 with TRBJ2-1; D might be TRBD2 (7 bases). The TCR comes from a man in his sixties or seventies with acute or convalescent COVID-19. Material: peripheral blood. Here the CDR3 reads CASSASGGTYNEQFF. DNA for the CDR3: TGCGCCAGCAGCGCCTCGGGGGGCACTTACAATGAGCAGTTCTTC.